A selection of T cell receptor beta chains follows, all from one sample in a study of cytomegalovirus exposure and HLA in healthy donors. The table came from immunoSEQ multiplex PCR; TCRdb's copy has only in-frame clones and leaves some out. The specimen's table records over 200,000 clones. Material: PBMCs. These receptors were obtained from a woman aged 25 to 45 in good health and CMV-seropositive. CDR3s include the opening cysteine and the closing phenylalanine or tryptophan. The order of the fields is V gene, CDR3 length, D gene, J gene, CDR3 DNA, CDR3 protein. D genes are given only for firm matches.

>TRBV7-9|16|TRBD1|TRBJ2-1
TGTGCCAGCAACCCATGGACAGGGGACGACTACAATGAGCAGTTCTTC
CASNPWTGDDYNEQFF
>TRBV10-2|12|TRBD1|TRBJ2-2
TGCGCCAGCAGAACAGGGGCCGGGGAGCTGTTTTTT
CASRTGAGELFF
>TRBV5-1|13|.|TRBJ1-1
TGCGCCAGCAGCTTGGGCGGGACGCCAGAAGCTTTCTTT
CASSLGGTPEAFF
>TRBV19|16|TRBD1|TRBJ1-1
TGTGCCATCTCGACAGGGGCCAGGGTAGGGAACACTGAAGCTTTCTTT
CAISTGARVGNTEAFF
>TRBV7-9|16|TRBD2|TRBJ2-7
TGTGCCAGCAGCCGCCAAGGACTAGCGGGAGCCGGCGAGCAGTACTTC
CASSRQGLAGAGEQYF
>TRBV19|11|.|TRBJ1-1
TGTGCCAGTAGTATACGACAGGTAGCTTTCTTT
CASSIRQVAFF
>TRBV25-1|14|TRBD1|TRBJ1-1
TGTGCCAGCAGTGTGGAGGGGGCCGAGACTGAAGCTTTCTTT
CASSVEGAETEAFF
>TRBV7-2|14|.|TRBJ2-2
TGTGCCAGCAGCTTAGCGGGGGGGCCCGGGGAGCTGTTTTTT
CASSLAGGPGELFF
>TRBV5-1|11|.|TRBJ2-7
TGCGCCAGCAGAAACTCCTACGAGCAGTACTTC
CASRNSYEQYF
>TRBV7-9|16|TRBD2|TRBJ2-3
TGTGCCAGCAGCTTGGGGACTAGCGGGGGTGCAGATACGCAGTATTTT
CASSLGTSGGADTQYF
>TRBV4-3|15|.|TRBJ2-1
TGCGCCAGCAGCCAAGATCCGAGCTCCTACAATGAGCAGTTCTTC
CASSQDPSSYNEQFF
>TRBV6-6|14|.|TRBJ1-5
TGTGCCAGCAGCCCTGCACAAGATAATCAGCCCCAGCATTTT
CASSPAQDNQPQHF
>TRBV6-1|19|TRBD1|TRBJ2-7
TGTGCCAGCAGTGGCCCACCGGTTCATGGGGACAGGGATTCCCGCGAGCAGTACTTC
CASSGPPVHGDRDSREQYF
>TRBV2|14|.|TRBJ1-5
TGTGCCAGCAGTGACACAATTAGCAATCAGCCCCAGCATTTT
CASSDTISNQPQHF
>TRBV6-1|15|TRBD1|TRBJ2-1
TGTGCCAGCAGTGAGCCGGGACAGGGATACAATGAGCAGTTCTTC
CASSEPGQGYNEQFF
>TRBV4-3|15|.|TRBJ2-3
TGCGCCAGCAGCCAAGTGAGACAGAGCACAGATACGCAGTATTTT
CASSQVRQSTDTQYF
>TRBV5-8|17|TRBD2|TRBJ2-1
TGTGCCAGCAGCTCTTCGACTAGCGCGGGAGTCTGGGATGAGCAGTTCTTC
CASSSSTSAGVWDEQFF
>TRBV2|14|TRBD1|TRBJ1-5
TGTGCCAGCAGTTCCTACAGGGGAGGCCAGCCCCAGCATTTT
CASSSYRGGQPQHF
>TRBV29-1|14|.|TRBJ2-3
TGCAGCGTTGAAGGTTGGCGGGGCACAGATACGCAGTATTTT
CSVEGWRGTDTQYF
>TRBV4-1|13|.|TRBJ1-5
TGCGCCAGCAGCCAATCACAGTACCAGCCCCAGCATTTT
CASSQSQYQPQHF
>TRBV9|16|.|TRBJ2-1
TGTGCCAGCAGCGCAAGACTAGACCCTGCCTACAATGAGCAGTTCTTC
CASSARLDPAYNEQFF
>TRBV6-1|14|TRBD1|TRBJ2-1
TGTGCCAGCAAGGGACAGTTTTCCTACAATGAGCAGTTCTTC
CASKGQFSYNEQFF
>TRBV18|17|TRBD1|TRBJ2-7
TGTGCCAGCTCACCAGTTAGAGGACAGGGGGACTCCTACGAGCAGTACTTC
CASSPVRGQGDSYEQYF
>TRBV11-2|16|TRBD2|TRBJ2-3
TGTGCCAGCAGCCGAGGGAGAGCGGGGGGTCCGGGTACGCAGTATTTT
CASSRGRAGGPGTQYF
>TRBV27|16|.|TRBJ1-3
TGTGCCAGCAGTTTCGGACAGCCGAGCTCTGGAAACACCATATATTTT
CASSFGQPSSGNTIYF
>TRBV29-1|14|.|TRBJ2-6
TGCAGCGTTACAAACAGGGCTGGGGCCAACGTCCTGACTTTC
CSVTNRAGANVLTF
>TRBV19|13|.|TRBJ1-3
TGTGCCAGTAGATTGAGCTCTGGAAACACCATATATTTT
CASRLSSGNTIYF
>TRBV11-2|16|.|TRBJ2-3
TGTGCCAGCAGCTTAGTTGCGGGGGCGAGCACAGATACGCAGTATTTT
CASSLVAGASTDTQYF
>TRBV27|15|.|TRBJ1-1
TGTGCCAGCAGTCGGGTGGATACGGGGAACACTGAAGCTTTCTTT
CASSRVDTGNTEAFF
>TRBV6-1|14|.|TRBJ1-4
TGTGCCAGCAGTGCGGGGGGAACTAATGAAAAACTGTTTTTT
CASSAGGTNEKLFF
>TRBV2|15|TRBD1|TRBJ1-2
TGTGCCAGCAGACAAGGGACAGGGGTTAGCTATGGCTACACCTTC
CASRQGTGVSYGYTF
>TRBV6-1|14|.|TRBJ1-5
TGTGCCAGCAGTGGGACAGTCGGAAATCAGCCCCAGCATTTT
CASSGTVGNQPQHF
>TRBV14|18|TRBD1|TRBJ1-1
TGTGCCAGCAGCCCTCTAGAGGGACTGGGACAGGGGGACACTGAAGCTTTCTTT
CASSPLEGLGQGDTEAFF
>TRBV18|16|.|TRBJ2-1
TGTGCCAGCGCACCCCCCGGACAGAGCTCCTACAATGAGCAGTTCTTC
CASAPPGQSSYNEQFF
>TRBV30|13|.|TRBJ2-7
TGTGCCTGGGAGGAACAGGGTCAGTACGAGCAGTACTTC
CAWEEQGQYEQYF
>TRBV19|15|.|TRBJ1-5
TGTGCCAGTAGTATAACAGGGATCATCAATCAGCCCCAGCATTTT
CASSITGIINQPQHF
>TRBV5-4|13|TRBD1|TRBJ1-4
TGTGCCAGCAGCATGAGGGACAGGGAAAAACTGTTTTTT
CASSMRDREKLFF
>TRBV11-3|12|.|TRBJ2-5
TGTGCCAGCAGCAGGCAGGGCGAGACCCAGTACTTC
CASSRQGETQYF
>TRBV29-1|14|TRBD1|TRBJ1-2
TGCAGCATTCGTCCGGGACAGGGTGGCTATGGCTACACCTTC
CSIRPGQGGYGYTF
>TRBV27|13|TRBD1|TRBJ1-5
TGTGCCAGCAGTTCCGGGACAGCTCGGCCCCAGCATTTT
CASSSGTARPQHF
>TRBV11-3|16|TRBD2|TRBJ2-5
TGTGCCAGCAGCTTGGGATCGAGCGGGAGTAGGGAGACCCAGTACTTC
CASSLGSSGSRETQYF
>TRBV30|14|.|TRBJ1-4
TGTGCCTGGAGTCCTCCGGGACTGGGGGAAAAACTGTTTTTT
CAWSPPGLGEKLFF
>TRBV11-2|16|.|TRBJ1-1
TGTGCCAGCAGCTTAGGGTTGCGGGGTCTTGGCACTGAAGCTTTCTTT
CASSLGLRGLGTEAFF
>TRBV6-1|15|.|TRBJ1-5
TGTGCCAGCAGTGACGGACAGCCCACTAATCAGCCCCAGCATTTT
CASSDGQPTNQPQHF
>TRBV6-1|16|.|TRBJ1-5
TGTGCCAGCAGTGCTCAGGGGTCATTGGGCAATCAGCCCCAGCATTTT
CASSAQGSLGNQPQHF
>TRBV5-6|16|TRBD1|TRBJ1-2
TGTGCCAGCAGTCCCACCCCCGGACAGGATAACTATGGCTACACCTTC
CASSPTPGQDNYGYTF
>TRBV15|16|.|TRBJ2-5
TGTGCCACCAGCAGAATCAAGCCGCGGGAACAAGAGACCCAGTACTTC
CATSRIKPREQETQYF
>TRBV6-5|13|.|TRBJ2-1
TGTGCCAGCAGTTCACAGGGATACAATGAGCAGTTCTTC
CASSSQGYNEQFF
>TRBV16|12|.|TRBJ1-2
TGTGCCAGCAGCCAATCGGGGGGTGGCTACACCTTC
CASSQSGGGYTF
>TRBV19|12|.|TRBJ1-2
TGTGCCAGTAGAAACGACAGCTATGGCTACACCTTC
CASRNDSYGYTF
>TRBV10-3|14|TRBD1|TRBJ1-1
TGTGCCATCAGTGAGTCCAGGGGGGACGGACAAGCTTTCTTT
CAISESRGDGQAFF
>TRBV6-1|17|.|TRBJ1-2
TGTGCCAGCAGTGAATTGGGAGGAGGGAAGCATAACTATGGCTACACCTTC
CASSELGGGKHNYGYTF
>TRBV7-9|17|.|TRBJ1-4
TGTGCCAGCACTCGCCCGGGACTCCCGGAAACTAATGAAAAACTGTTTTTT
CASTRPGLPETNEKLFF
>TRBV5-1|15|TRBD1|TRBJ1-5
TGCGCCAGCAGCTTGGTGACAGGGGTCAATCAGCCCCAGCATTTT
CASSLVTGVNQPQHF
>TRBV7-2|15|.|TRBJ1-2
TGTGCCAGCAGCTTAGTCTGGGCGGAGGTCTATGGCTACACCTTC
CASSLVWAEVYGYTF